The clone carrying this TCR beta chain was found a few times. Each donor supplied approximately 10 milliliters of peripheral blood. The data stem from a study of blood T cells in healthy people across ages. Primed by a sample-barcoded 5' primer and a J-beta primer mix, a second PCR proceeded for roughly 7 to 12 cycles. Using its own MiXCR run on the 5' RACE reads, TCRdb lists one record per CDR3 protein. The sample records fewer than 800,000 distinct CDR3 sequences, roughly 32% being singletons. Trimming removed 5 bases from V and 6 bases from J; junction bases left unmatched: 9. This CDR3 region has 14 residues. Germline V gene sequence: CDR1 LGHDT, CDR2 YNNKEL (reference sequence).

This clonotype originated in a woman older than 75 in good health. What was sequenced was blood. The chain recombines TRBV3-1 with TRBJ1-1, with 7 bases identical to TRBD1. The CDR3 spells CASSFGDRDAEAFF. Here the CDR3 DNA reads TGTGCCAGCAGCTTCGGAGACAGGGACGCTGAAGCTTTCTTT.